This T cell receptor (beta chain) was sequenced during a study of metastatic and nonmetastatic thyroid tumors. Overall study context: It was across blood and tumor or nodule tissue from malignant and benign thyroid patients that repertoires were compared.

The entire patient cohort was treatment-naive prior to thyroid surgery. Source study methods: Across clinicopathological groups, CDR3 differences served as the basis for building a distant-metastasis classifier for papillary thyroid cancer. Using MiXCR, TCRdb reanalyzed the PCR reads. TCRdb, rather than the study authors, made the V and J calls. The sample yields approximately 21,000 clones, 25% to 30% seen once. Losses at the gene ends were 3 bases for V and 0 bases for J; bases not matched to a gene: 6. There are 16 residues in the CDR3. CDR1 and CDR2 (germline): DFQATT, SNEGSKA (reference sequence). On this clone itself: Its antigen is not identified.

Study-level results: Across blood and tumor, TCR beta diversity in malignant thyroid tumors was reportedly significantly higher than in benign nodules.

This sequence was found in a female donor with papillary thyroid cancer or a benign thyroid nodule (not recorded which). Some clones in this sample may be carry-over from other donors' samples. The gene calls are TRBV20-1 and TRBJ1-5; 9 positions match TRBD1. The source material was tumor tissue. The CDR3 DNA reads TGCAGTGCTAGTGGGGGGACAGGGTATAGCAATCAGCCCCAGCATTTT. Translating it yields CSASGGTGYSNQPQHF.